These 28 T cell receptor beta chains came from one sample sequenced in a study of post-analysis software for immune sequencing data. Libraries were made from TCR beta cDNA, and they carried unique molecular identifiers. TCRdb reprocessed the PCR reads via MiXCR and lists one record per CDR3 protein. The table shows some 370,000 distinct CDR3 sequences, with approximately 33% occurring only once. For these receptors, no antigen is known. Findings and caveats of the study: Patients used about five TRBV segments, including TRBV5-6, TRBV5-1 and TRBV20-1, more often than controls.

What was sequenced was blood. These receptors came from a girl between 5 and 17 years old with multiple sclerosis.

This chain joins TRBV9 and TRBJ2-3, with a possible D match to TRBD2 (6 bases). Germline assignment: CDR1 SGDLS and CDR2 YYNGEE. The CDR3 sequence is 17 residues long. Trimming pared 4 bases from V and 4 bases from J, leaving 22 bases between. DNA for the CDR3: TGTGCCAGCAGCCCAACTCCCCCGGGACTTAGAGCAGATACGCAGTATTTT. Translation gives CASSPTPPGLRADTQYF.

The chain employs TRBV18 and TRBJ2-5; D might be TRBD2 (6 bases). The CDR3 covers 14 residues. Per the germline V gene, CDR1 is KGHSH and CDR2 is LQKENI. Trimming took 2 bases from V and 5 from J, leaving 12 bases between them. As DNA, the CDR3 is TGTGCCAGCTCACCATCGGGGGATGGGGAGACCCAGTACTTC. Translation: CASSPSGDGETQYF.

This clonotype was seen many times. The chain has TRBV20-1 and TRBJ2-6; D is unresolved. The CDR3 covers 11 residues. CDR1 and CDR2 from the germline V gene are DFQATT and SNEGSKA (reference sequence). Trimming removed 2 bases from V and 5 bases from J, with 1 base in between. The CDR3 reads CSARRANVLTF. The CDR3 bases are TGCAGTGCTAGACGGGCCAACGTCCTGACTTTC.

V usage is TRBV6-5 and J usage is TRBJ1-1, with D unclear. The ends were cut back, 6 bases at V and 2 bases at J, with 10 bases in the middle. In germline, CDR1 is MNHEY, CDR2 SVGAGI. The CDR3 spans 13 residues. For the CDR3, the DNA is TGTGCCAGCAGGCCACGGAGCAACACTGAAGCTTTCTTT. Translation: CASRPRSNTEAFF.

This clonotype has a single count. The rearrangement uses TRBV9 and TRBJ1-1, with a weak D call TRBD1 (6 bases). CDR3 length: 15 amino acids. Germline CDR1 is SGDLS and CDR2 is YYNGEE. Trimming removed 3 bases from V and 5 bases from J, with 17 bases in between. The CDR3 protein is CASSAERRTATEAFF. Here the CDR3 DNA reads TGTGCCAGCAGCGCCGAGAGGAGGACAGCGACTGAAGCTTTCTTT.

J is TRBJ1-2 and V is TRBV19; 9 nucleotides align to TRBD1. The trim removed 5 bases at V and 4 bases at J, leaving 5 bases unmatched. The CDR3 length is 14 residues. Germline V lookup: CDR1 LNHDA, CDR2 SQIVND (reference sequence). CDR3 sequence (DNA): TGTGCCAGTAGTCACCGGGACAGGGTCTATGGCTACACCTTC. Protein: CASSHRDRVYGYTF.

The rearrangement joins TRBV5-5 to TRBJ1-4; D unresolved. CDR1 is SGHKS, CDR2 YYEKEE, per germline (reference sequence). With 2 bases removed from V and 7 bases from J, the gap between germline ends came to 6 bases. CDR3 size: 12 residues. CDR3 sequence reads: CASSFIGEKLFF. The CDR3 DNA is TGTGCCAGCAGCTTCATCGGTGAAAAACTGTTTTTT. The complete variable domain, with remaining parts taken from reference TRBV5-5 and TRBJ1-4, reads DAGVTQSPTHLIKTRGQQVTLRCSPISGHKSVSWYQQVLGQGPQFIFQYYEKEERGRGNFPDRFSARQFPNYSSELNVNALLLGDSALYLCASSFIGEKLFFGSGTQLSVL.

This clonotype showed up just once. The rearrangement links TRBV12-5 to TRBJ1-1; D is ambiguous. The ends were cut back, 5 bases at V and 9 bases at J, with 13 bases in the middle. This CDR3 contains 12 residues. CDR1 LGHNT and CDR2 FRNRAP come from the germline V gene. The CDR3 region is CASGAPDVKAFF. Here the CDR3 DNA reads TGTGCTAGTGGTGCCCCAGACGTGAAAGCTTTCTTT.

This clonotype came up a few times. This chain connects TRBV5-6 to TRBJ2-5; weak D call: TRBD1 (6 bases). Trimming stripped 3 bases from V and 4 bases from J, with 19 bases between. CDR3 length: 16 residues. Germline values: CDR1 SGHDT, CDR2 YYEEEE. In nucleotides, the CDR3 is TGTGCCAGCAGCTCCCGGGGCAGGGTAGGGGGAGAGACCCAGTACTTC. Protein: CASSSRGRVGGETQYF.

This chain uses TRBV5-1 with TRBJ2-6, with 7 bases aligning to TRBD1. Trimming at V came to 1 base and at J to 2 bases, leaving 6 bases not matched to a gene. The CDR3 runs 17 residues. Per the germline V gene, CDR1 is SGHRS and CDR2 is YFSETQ. CDR3 residues: CASSLYRTGAGANVLTF. The CDR3 DNA reads as TGCGCCAGCAGCTTGTACCGGACAGGCGCTGGGGCCAACGTCCTGACTTTC.

The chain has TRBV20-1 and TRBJ2-1, with D unclear. The CDR3 length is 12 residues. From germline, CDR1 is DFQATT and CDR2 SNEGSKA (reference sequence). Between the trimmed V and J ends, which lost 7 bases and 2 bases, there was a span of 9 bases. CDR3 loop: CSVKGTYNEQFF. In nucleotides, the CDR3 is TGCAGTGTAAAGGGCACCTACAATGAGCAGTTCTTC.

The chain joins TRBV6-6 to TRBJ2-4; tentatively, D is TRBD1 (6 bases). Germline V gives CDR1 MNHNY, CDR2 SVGAGI (reference sequence). V was trimmed by 6 bases and J by 8 bases, leaving 17 bases between them. The length of the CDR3 is 14 residues. The DNA for the CDR3 is TGTGCCAGCAGGAGGAACAGGGTTGCGGACATTCAGTACTTC. Encoded protein: CASRRNRVADIQYF.

This clonotype was detected a few times. This sequence joins TRBV6-5 and TRBJ1-2; 7 bases match TRBD1. CDR3 length: 14 residues. Unmatched junction bases numbered 11, after V lost 6 bases and J lost 7 bases. Germline V gene sequence: CDR1 MNHEY, CDR2 SVGAGI. The CDR3 region has the DNA TGTGCCAGCAGCCAGACAGGGATGACGTCTGGCTACACCTTC. Translation: CASSQTGMTSGYTF.

This chain connects TRBV12-3 or TRBV12-4 to TRBJ2-1; D perhaps matches TRBD2 (6 bases). CDR3 length: 15 amino acids. Trimming took off 3 bases at V and 0 bases at J, with 9 bases between the two ends. Here the CDR3 reads CASSLNGGSYNEQFF. DNA for the CDR3: TGTGCCAGCAGTTTGAACGGGGGCTCCTACAATGAGCAGTTCTTC.

This sequence joins TRBV7-9 and TRBJ1-1; no clear D gene. Trimming stripped 1 base from V and 10 bases from J, with 13 bases between. This CDR3 has 13 amino acids. CDR1 is SEHNR and CDR2 is FQNEAQ in the germline V gene (reference sequence). CDR3 nucleotides: TGTGCCAGCAGCTTAGTAAGGGTTTTTGGAGCTTTCTTT. Protein product: CASSLVRVFGAFF.

CDR3 loop: CSVGGTGGNEKLFF. The DNA of the CDR3 is TGCAGCGTTGGGGGGACAGGCGGTAATGAAAAACTGTTTTTT. The chain is built from TRBV29-1 and TRBJ1-4, with 8 bases aligning to TRBD1. V shed 4 bases, J shed 4 bases, and the junction held 5 bases outside the gene matches. Germline V gene lookup returns CDR1 SQVTM and CDR2 ANQGSEA. This CDR3 has 14 residues. Combining the CDR3 with reference TRBV29-1 and TRBJ1-4 gives the whole variable domain SAVISQKPSRDICQRGTSLTIQCQVDSQVTMMFWYRQQPGQSLTLIATANQGSEATYESGFVIDKFPISRPNLTFSTLTVSNMSPEDSSIYLCSVGGTGGNEKLFFGSGTQLSVL.

This CDR3 reads CASSSPRDTLSYEQYF. In nucleotides, the CDR3 is TGCGCCAGCAGTTCTCCCCGGGACACACTATCCTACGAGCAGTACTTC. The chain employs TRBV10-2 and TRBJ2-7, with a tentative D call TRBD1 (6 bases). Trimming removed 5 bases from V and 1 base from J, with 18 bases in between. The CDR3 has 16 residues. Germline-derived CDR1 and CDR2 are WSHSY and SAAADI.

The chain joins TRBV7-3 to TRBJ2-1, with a tentative D call TRBD2 (7 bases). Germline assignment: CDR1 SGHTA and CDR2 FQGTGA. The CDR3 is made up of 18 amino acids. Trimming pared 0 bases from V and 2 bases from J, leaving 17 bases between. The CDR3, as DNA: TGTGCCAGCAGCTTAACGTTAGGGGGTCGGGGGGCCTACAATGAGCAGTTCTTC. This gives the protein CASSLTLGGRGAYNEQFF.

This chain links TRBV7-2 with TRBJ2-7; D perhaps matches TRBD2 (6 bases). V gave up 5 bases and J gave up 2 bases, with 13 bases separating them. There are 14 residues in the CDR3. The germline CDR1 and CDR2 sequences are SGHTA and FQGNSA. This chain's CDR3 is CASSTSPGAYEQYF. CDR3 sequence (DNA): TGTGCCAGCAGCACGTCCCCGGGGGCCTACGAGCAGTACTTC.

This sequence joins TRBV7-9 and TRBJ1-1; D is unresolved. Germline CDR1 and CDR2: SEHNR and FQNEAQ (reference sequence). V dropped 8 bases and J dropped 1 base, with 14 bases sitting between them. The CDR3 covers 14 residues. CDR3 sequence reads: CASDPLRANTEAFF. CDR3 in DNA: TGTGCCAGCGACCCACTTAGGGCGAACACTGAAGCTTTCTTT.

This clonotype was seen a few times. The chain is built from TRBV29-1 and TRBJ2-5, with TRBD1 as a possible D gene (5 bases). The CDR3 length is 14 residues. CDR1 is SQVTM and CDR2 is ANQGSEA in the germline V gene. Trimming took off 6 bases at V and 7 bases at J, with 21 bases between the two ends. DNA for the CDR3: TGCAGCGTCGACGAGCCTCCAGGGAAGGTGACCCAGTACTTC. It is translated as CSVDEPPGKVTQYF.

The rearrangement links TRBV11-2 to TRBJ2-3; D ambiguous. V was shortened by 0 bases and J by 2 bases, with 3 bases between the two germline ends. Germline V gene sequence: CDR1 SGHAT, CDR2 FQNNGV. The CDR3 has 13 amino acids. The CDR3 DNA sequence: TGTGCCAGCAGCTTAGACTACACAGATACGCAGTATTTT. It yields the protein CASSLDYTDTQYF.

The chain has TRBV28 and TRBJ2-3, with D perhaps TRBD1 (6 bases). V was clipped by 5 bases and J by 8 bases, with 20 bases between them. This CDR3 spans 15 amino acids. From germline, CDR1 is MDHEN and CDR2 SYDVKM. CDR3 DNA sequence: TGTGCCAGCAGTCCGAACAGGGAAGGCAGGGTTACGCAGTATTTT. Its protein product is CASSPNREGRVTQYF.

This clonotype came up a few times. The chain links TRBV6-7 to TRBJ1-5; D ambiguous. TRBV6-7 is given ORF status, its function remaining uncertain. Deletions cut 10 bases from V and 5 bases from J, with 15 bases between. The CDR3 consists of 13 residues. The CDR3 DNA reads as TGTGCCACCAAAGGGCGCCTAGATCAGCCCCAGCATTTT. Encoded protein: CATKGRLDQPQHF.

This clonotype has a handful of counts. The V gene is TRBV27, the J gene TRBJ2-1, with 7 bases aligning to TRBD2. After removal of 4 bases from V and 0 bases from J, the junction contained 6 bases not matched to a gene. There are 16 residues in the CDR3. Germline CDR1 and CDR2: MNHEY and SMNVEV (reference sequence). The CDR3 reads CASSSLGGGSYNEQFF. The CDR3 DNA reads as TGTGCCAGCAGTTCCCTTGGGGGGGGCTCCTACAATGAGCAGTTCTTC.

A word on this clonotype: The junction shows a germline mismatch at one end, possibly a read error. The chain is built from TRBV4-3 and TRBJ2-7; TRBD1 agrees at 9 bases. The CDR3 runs to 15 residues. Germline CDR1 reads LGHNA; CDR2 reads YSLEER. The CDR3 reads CANSPGQGLSYEQYF. The CDR3 DNA follows: TGCGCCAACAGCCCCGGACAGGGGTTATCCTACGAGCAGTACTTC.

This clonotype was seen once. V gene TRBV5-3 combines with J gene TRBJ2-3; TRBD1 is a possible D gene (6 bases). TRBV5-3 is flagged as an ORF with uncertain function. CDR3 length: 17 residues. The germline V and J ends were trimmed by 3 bases and 5 bases, with 22 bases remaining between them. CDR3 region: CARSSGRDTIRGDTQYF. The DNA for the CDR3 is TGTGCCAGAAGCTCGGGTCGGGACACAATCCGAGGAGATACGCAGTATTTT.

The chain uses TRBV20-1 and TRBJ1-5, with 10 bases that match TRBD1. CDR3 length: 10 amino acids. With V trimmed by 6 bases and J by 13 bases, 3 bases remained unmatched. Germline V gene lookup returns CDR1 DFQATT and CDR2 SNEGSKA (reference sequence). The CDR3 sequence is CSALGQGQHF. In nucleotides, the CDR3 is TGCAGTGCCCTGGGACAGGGGCAGCATTTT.